Listed below are T cell receptor beta chains from one sample, sequenced in a study of blood T cells in healthy people across ages. MiXCR, run by TCRdb on the 5' RACE reads, gives a single entry per CDR3 protein. The repertoire consists of some 760,000 distinct CDR3 sequences, with 20% to 25% occurring once and the leading ten covering 9.4%. These data were also filed under a second study, of T cells of mothers and their children.

Sequenced: blood. These receptors originate from a boy younger than 18 in good health. CDR3s include the opening cysteine and the closing phenylalanine or tryptophan. A D gene is named only where the DNA matches it firmly. Only some rows state a clone size, as once, few, many or a class for expanded clones.

clone size | D gene | CDR3 length | J gene | V gene | CDR3 DNA | CDR3 protein
. | TRBD2 | 17 | TRBJ2-1 | TRBV3-1 | TGTGCCAGCAGCCAAGATCTGCAGCGGGGGGGACACAATGAGCAGTTCTTC | CASSQDLQRGGHNEQFF
few | TRBD2 | 12 | TRBJ2-3 | TRBV7-2 | TGTGCCAGCAGGACTAGCGCAGATACGCAGTATTTT | CASRTSADTQYF
. | . | 13 | TRBJ1-1 | TRBV12-3/TRBV12-4 | TGTGCCAGCATCGGACAAGGTATTACTGAAGCTTTCTTT | CASIGQGITEAFF
. | TRBD1 | 14 | TRBJ2-7 | TRBV5-1 | TGCGCCAGCAGCCGGCAACACAGGGGGTCCGAGCAGTACTTC | CASSRQHRGSEQYF
. | TRBD2 | 17 | TRBJ2-5 | TRBV20-1 | TGCAGTGCTAGAGTAGGGACTAGCGGGGGCCTCCAAGAGACCCAGTACTTC | CSARVGTSGGLQETQYF
. | TRBD2 | 15 | TRBJ2-5 | TRBV5-1 | TGCGCCAGCAGCTCGAGACTAGCGGGAATTGCCCTCCAGTACTTC | CASSSRLAGIALQYF
. | . | 14 | TRBJ1-5 | TRBV11-2 | TGTGCCAGCAGCTTAGACACGGGAAATCAGCCCCAGCATTTT | CASSLDTGNQPQHF
. | TRBD2 | 16 | TRBJ2-1 | TRBV5-1 | TGCGCCAGCAGCTGGGGTCTAGCGGGGATCAACAATGAGCAGTTCTTC | CASSWGLAGINNEQFF
. | . | 13 | TRBJ1-2 | TRBV15 | TGTGCCACCAGCGGATACAATAGCTATGGCTACACCTTC | CATSGYNSYGYTF
. | . | 15 | TRBJ1-2 | TRBV20-1 | TGCAGCGCTAGAGATCCTGGAGATTTTAACTATGGCTACACCTTC | CSARDPGDFNYGYTF
. | TRBD2 | 16 | TRBJ2-1 | TRBV20-1 | TGCAGTGCTAGAGATGTTGACGGGAGGGCCGGAGGGGAGCAGTTCTTC | CSARDVDGRAGGEQFF
. | . | 14 | TRBJ1-5 | TRBV7-2 | TGTGCCAGCAGCTTAAACGGCATAGGTCAGCCCCAGCATTTT | CASSLNGIGQPQHF
. | TRBD1 | 16 | TRBJ2-1 | TRBV11-3 | TGTGCCAGCAGCAGAAGGGACAGCTACTCCTACAATGAGCAGTTCTTC | CASSRRDSYSYNEQFF
few | TRBD2 | 15 | TRBJ2-5 | TRBV5-4 | TGTGCCAGCAGCCTGGGTTCTAGCGGGGTAGAGACCCAGTACTTC | CASSLGSSGVETQYF
. | TRBD2 | 13 | TRBJ2-7 | TRBV29-1 | TGCAGCGTCTCGGGACTAGCGGGAAACGAGCAGTACTTC | CSVSGLAGNEQYF
. | . | 17 | TRBJ2-1 | TRBV12-5 | TGTGCTAGTGGTTTGGGTCCGGGACTTGGAACCCACAATGAGCAGTTCTTC | CASGLGPGLGTHNEQFF
. | . | 12 | TRBJ2-1 | TRBV5-5 | TGTGCCAGCAAGGGATGGTACAATGAGCAGTTCTTC | CASKGWYNEQFF
. | . | 15 | TRBJ1-4 | TRBV6-2/TRBV6-3 | TGTGCCAGCAGTTACTACAGGGATAAAGGTGAAAAACTGTTTTTT | CASSYYRDKGEKLFF
. | . | 13 | TRBJ1-5 | TRBV6-4 | TGTGCCAGCAGTGACACTGAGGGCTCGACCCAGCATTTT | CASSDTEGSTQHF
. | . | 14 | TRBJ2-7 | TRBV21-1 | TGTGCCAGCACATTACAGGGCCAGGGGAACGAGCAGTACTTC | CASTLQGQGNEQYF
few | TRBD2 | 15 | TRBJ2-1 | TRBV7-3 | TGTGCCAGCAGCTTAAGCGGGGGGGCTTTCAATGAGCAGTTCTTC | CASSLSGGAFNEQFF
few | TRBD1 | 14 | TRBJ2-1 | TRBV5-1 | TGCGCCAGCAGCGAACGGACAGGGGGCAATGAGCAGTTCTTC | CASSERTGGNEQFF
. | TRBD1 | 16 | TRBJ2-7 | TRBV12-3/TRBV12-4 | TGTGCCAGCAGGCCAACAACCGGGACAGGGACCTACGAGCAGTACTTC | CASRPTTGTGTYEQYF
. | TRBD1 | 14 | TRBJ2-7 | TRBV20-1 | TGCAGTGCTGATCCGGGACAGAGAACCTACGAGCAGTACTTC | CSADPGQRTYEQYF
few | TRBD2 | 15 | TRBJ2-3 | TRBV28 | TGTGCCAGCAGGTGGACTAGCGGGAACACAGATACGCAGTATTTT | CASRWTSGNTDTQYF
. | . | 14 | TRBJ2-2 | TRBV11-1 | TGTGCCAGCAGCATCAGGGGATACACCGGGGAGCTGTTTTTT | CASSIRGYTGELFF
. | . | 14 | TRBJ1-2 | TRBV29-1 | TGCAGCGTTTCCTCTCTAGGGAGCAACTATGGCTACACCTTC | CSVSSLGSNYGYTF
few | . | 16 | TRBJ2-2 | TRBV7-9 | TGTGCCAGCAGCTTAGTTTGGAACAGGTACACCGGGGAGCTGTTTTTT | CASSLVWNRYTGELFF
. | TRBD2 | 15 | TRBJ2-2 | TRBV4-1 | TGCGCCAGCAGCCAGGCTACTAGCGTAGGAGGGGAGCTGTTTTTT | CASSQATSVGGELFF
. | TRBD1 | 15 | TRBJ1-2 | TRBV4-1 | TGCGCCAGCAGCCAGGCCTCACAGGGGGCGAATGGCTACACCTTC | CASSQASQGANGYTF
few | . | 12 | TRBJ2-5 | TRBV29-1 | TGCAGCGTTGTCGGAGGGGGGCAGACCCAGTACTTC | CSVVGGGQTQYF
many | TRBD2 | 14 | TRBJ2-7 | TRBV29-1 | TGCAGCGTGGTAGGGACTAGCGGTTACTACGAGCAGTACTTC | CSVVGTSGYYEQYF
once | . | 12 | TRBJ2-3 | TRBV29-1 | TGCAGCGTCCAGTTCGACACAGATACGCAGTATTTT | CSVQFDTDTQYF
. | . | 15 | TRBJ2-7 | TRBV10-3 | TGTGCCATCAGTGAGAGGCAATCCGGCTCCTACGAGCAGTACTTC | CAISERQSGSYEQYF
. | . | 14 | TRBJ1-2 | TRBV4-2 | TGTGCCAGCAGCCAAGAAGCTAGATGGGGTGGCTACACCTTC | CASSQEARWGGYTF
. | . | 14 | TRBJ2-2 | TRBV29-1 | TGCAGCGTCGCCTCCCCGATAAGCACCGGGGAGCTGTTTTTT | CSVASPISTGELFF
many | . | 15 | TRBJ2-7 | TRBV11-2 | TGTGCCAGCAGCTTAGGTCCGGGACCCGAGTACGGGCAGTACTTC | CASSLGPGPEYGQYF